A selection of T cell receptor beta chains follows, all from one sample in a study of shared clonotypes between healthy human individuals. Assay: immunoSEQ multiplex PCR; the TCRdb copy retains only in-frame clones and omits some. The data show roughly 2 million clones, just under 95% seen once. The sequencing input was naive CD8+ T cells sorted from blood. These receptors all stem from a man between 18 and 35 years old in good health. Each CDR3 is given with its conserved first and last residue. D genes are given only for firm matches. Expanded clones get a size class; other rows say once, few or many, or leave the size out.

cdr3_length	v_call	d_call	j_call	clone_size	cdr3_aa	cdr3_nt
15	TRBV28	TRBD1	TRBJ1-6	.	CASSFGTALGSPLHF	TGTGCCAGTTCATTCGGGACAGCCCTTGGGTCACCCCTCCACTTT
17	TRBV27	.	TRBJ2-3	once	CASRSFDSRNSTDTQYF	TGTGCCAGCAGATCTTTCGATAGTCGGAATAGCACAGATACGCAGTATTTT
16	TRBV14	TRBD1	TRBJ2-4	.	CASSHGQGSLRNIQYF	TGTGCCAGCAGCCACGGACAGGGATCATTACGGAACATTCAGTACTTC
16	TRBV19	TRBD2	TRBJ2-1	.	CASSPEGSGILNEQFF	TGTGCCAGTAGTCCCGAGGGGAGCGGGATTTTGAATGAGCAGTTCTTC
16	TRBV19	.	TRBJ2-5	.	CASSTDGTSLWETQYF	TGTGCCAGTAGTACAGACGGGACAAGCCTTTGGGAGACCCAGTACTTC
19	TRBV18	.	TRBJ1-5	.	CASSRLGGAELASNQPQHF	TGTGCCAGCTCGCGACTCGGGGGCGCGGAGTTGGCTAGCAATCAGCCCCAGCATTTT
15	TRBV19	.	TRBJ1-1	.	CASSIRPDISTEAFF	TGTGCCAGTAGTATACGTCCGGACATTTCCACTGAAGCTTTCTTT
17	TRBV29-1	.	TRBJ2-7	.	CSVEEEQGREGSYEQYF	TGCAGCGTTGAAGAGGAGCAGGGAAGAGAGGGCTCCTACGAGCAGTACTTC
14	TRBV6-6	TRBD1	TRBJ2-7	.	CASSSPDRENEQYF	TGTGCCAGCAGTTCCCCGGACAGGGAAAACGAGCAGTACTTC
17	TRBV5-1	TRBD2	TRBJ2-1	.	CASTGDHGEGRGNEQFF	TGCGCCAGCACCGGGGACCACGGGGAGGGCCGGGGCAATGAGCAGTTCTTC
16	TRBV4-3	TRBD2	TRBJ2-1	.	CASSHETSGSYNEQFF	TGCGCCAGCAGCCATGAGACTAGCGGGAGTTACAATGAGCAGTTCTTC
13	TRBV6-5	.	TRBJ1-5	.	CASSYNVNQPQHF	TGTGCCAGCAGTTACAACGTCAATCAGCCCCAGCATTTT
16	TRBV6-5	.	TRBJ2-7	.	CASSYSPVSSSYEQYF	TGTGCCAGCAGTTACTCCCCTGTATCGAGCTCCTACGAGCAGTACTTC
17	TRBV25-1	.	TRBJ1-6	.	CASSESQGILYNSPLHF	TGTGCCAGCAGTGAATCCCAGGGGATTTTGTATAATTCACCCCTCCACTTT
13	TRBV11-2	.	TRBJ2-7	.	CASRLLGADEQYF	TGTGCCAGCAGGTTGTTGGGAGCGGACGAGCAGTACTTC
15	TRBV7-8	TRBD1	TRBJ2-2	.	CASSVDRGQRWELFF	TGTGCCAGCAGCGTGGACAGGGGACAACGTTGGGAGCTGTTTTTT
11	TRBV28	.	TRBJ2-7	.	CASSHIYEQYF	TGTGCCAGCAGCCATATCTACGAGCAGTACTTC
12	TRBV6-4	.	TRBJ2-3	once	CASSDSNEKQYF	TGTGCCAGCAGTGACTCGAATGAGAAGCAGTATTTT
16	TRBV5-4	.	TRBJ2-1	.	CASSLEGGPPRSEQFF	TGTGCCAGCAGCTTGGAGGGGGGCCCTCCCCGCAGTGAGCAGTTCTTC
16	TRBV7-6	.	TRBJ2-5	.	CASSASGRGTQETQYF	TGTGCCAGCAGCGCATCTGGGCGGGGTACCCAAGAGACCCAGTACTTC
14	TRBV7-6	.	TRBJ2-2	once	CASSLLPETGELFF	TGTGCCAGCAGCTTACTGCCCGAGACCGGGGAGCTGTTTTTT
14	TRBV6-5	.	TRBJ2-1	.	CASTWGREYNEQFF	TGTGCCAGCACCTGGGGAAGGGAGTACAATGAGCAGTTCTTC
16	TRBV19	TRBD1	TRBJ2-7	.	CASIPWWTGPTYEQYF	TGTGCCAGTATCCCGTGGTGGACAGGGCCCACCTACGAGCAGTACTTC
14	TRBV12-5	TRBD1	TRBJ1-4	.	CASAPQGEGEKLFF	TGTGCTAGTGCCCCACAGGGGGAAGGTGAAAAACTGTTTTTT